This T cell receptor (beta chain) was obtained from a study of early T cells in non-severe SARS-CoV-2 infection. V was clipped by 4 bases and J by 3 bases, with 18 bases between them. The CDR3 is made up of 16 amino acids. Germline-derived CDR1 and CDR2 are SGHTA and FQGTGA. TCRdb re-analysed the 5' RACE reads in MiXCR, keeping a single row per CDR3 protein. The table has around 70,000 distinct CDR3 sequences, about 9.1% seen once. This clonotype was recorded a few times. The chain couples TRBV7-3 to TRBJ2-5; no clear D gene. The clonotype originates from an adult who was a healthcare worker with PCR-confirmed SARS-CoV-2 infection or an uninfected control (not recorded which). The specimen comprised whole blood, sampled at baseline. DNA of the CDR3: TGTGCCAGCAGCTCCTATAGCCGTGGCAGTAAAGAGACCCAGTACTTC. This gives the protein CASSSYSRGSKETQYF.